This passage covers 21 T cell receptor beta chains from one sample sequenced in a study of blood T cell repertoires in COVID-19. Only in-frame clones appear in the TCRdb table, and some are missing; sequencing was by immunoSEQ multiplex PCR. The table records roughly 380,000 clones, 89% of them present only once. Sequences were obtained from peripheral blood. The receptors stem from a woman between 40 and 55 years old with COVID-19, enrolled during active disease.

The CDR3 DNA reads as TGTGCCTGGAGCGGGGTCTGGACTGAAGCTTTCTTT. This sequence encodes CAWSGVWTEAFF. V gene TRBV30 combines with J gene TRBJ1-1; D remains ambiguous. The V end was cut by 3 bases, the J end by 5 bases, with 10 bases between. The CDR3 length is 12 residues. CDR1 is GTSNPN and CDR2 is SVGIG in the germline V gene (reference sequence).

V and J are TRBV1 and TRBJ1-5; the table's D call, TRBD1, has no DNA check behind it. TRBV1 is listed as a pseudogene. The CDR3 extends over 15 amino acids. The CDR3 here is CTSSHTRVGNQPQHF. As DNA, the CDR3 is TGCACCAGCAGCCACACCAGGGTGGGCAATCAGCCCCAGCATTTT.

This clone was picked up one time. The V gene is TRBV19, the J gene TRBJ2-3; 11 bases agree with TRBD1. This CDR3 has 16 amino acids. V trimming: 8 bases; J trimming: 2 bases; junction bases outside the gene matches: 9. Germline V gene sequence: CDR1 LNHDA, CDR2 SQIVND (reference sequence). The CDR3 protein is CASRDRGTLDTDTQYF. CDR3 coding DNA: TGTGCCAGTCGGGACAGGGGGACTCTTGACACAGATACGCAGTATTTT.

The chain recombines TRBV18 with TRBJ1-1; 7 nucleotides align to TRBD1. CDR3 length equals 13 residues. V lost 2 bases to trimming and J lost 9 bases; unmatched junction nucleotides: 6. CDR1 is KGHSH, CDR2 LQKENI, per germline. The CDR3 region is CASSPKQGEKAFF. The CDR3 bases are TGTGCCAGCTCACCAAAGCAGGGGGAGAAAGCTTTCTTT.

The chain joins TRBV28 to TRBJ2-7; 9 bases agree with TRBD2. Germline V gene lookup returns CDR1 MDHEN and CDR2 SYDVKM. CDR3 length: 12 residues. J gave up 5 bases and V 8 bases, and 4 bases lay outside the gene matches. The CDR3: CASGLAGHEQYF. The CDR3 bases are TGTGCCAGCGGGCTAGCGGGACACGAGCAGTACTTC.

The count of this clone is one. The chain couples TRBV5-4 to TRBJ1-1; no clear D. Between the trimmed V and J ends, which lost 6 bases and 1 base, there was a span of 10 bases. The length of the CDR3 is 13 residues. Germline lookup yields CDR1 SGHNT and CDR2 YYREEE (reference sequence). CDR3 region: CASTMGRNTEAFF. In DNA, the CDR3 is TGTGCCAGCACCATGGGCAGGAACACTGAAGCTTTCTTT.

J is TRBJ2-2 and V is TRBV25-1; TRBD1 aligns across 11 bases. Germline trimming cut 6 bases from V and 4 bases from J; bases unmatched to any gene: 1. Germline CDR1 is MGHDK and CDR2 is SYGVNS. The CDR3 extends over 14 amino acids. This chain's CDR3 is CASRGTGGTGELFF. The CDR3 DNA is TGTGCCAGCAGAGGGACAGGGGGCACCGGGGAGCTGTTTTTT.

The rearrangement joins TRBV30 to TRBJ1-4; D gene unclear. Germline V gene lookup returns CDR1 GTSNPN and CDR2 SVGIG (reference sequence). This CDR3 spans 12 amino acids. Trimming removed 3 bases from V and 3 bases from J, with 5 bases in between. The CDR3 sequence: CAWRQPNEKLFF. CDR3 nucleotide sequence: TGTGCCTGGAGACAGCCTAATGAAAAACTGTTTTTT.

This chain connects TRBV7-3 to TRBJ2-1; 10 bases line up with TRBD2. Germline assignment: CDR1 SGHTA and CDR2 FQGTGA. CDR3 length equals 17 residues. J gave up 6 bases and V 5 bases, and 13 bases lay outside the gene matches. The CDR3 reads CASSPRQAAGGLNEQFF. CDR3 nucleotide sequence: TGTGCCAGCAGCCCGCGGCAGGCAGCGGGAGGGCTCAATGAGCAGTTCTTC.

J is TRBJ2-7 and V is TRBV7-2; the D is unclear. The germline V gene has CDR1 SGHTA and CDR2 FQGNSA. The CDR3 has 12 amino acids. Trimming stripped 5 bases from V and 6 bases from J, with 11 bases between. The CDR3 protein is CASSTEFGEQYF. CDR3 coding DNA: TGTGCCAGCAGCACGGAGTTCGGCGAGCAGTACTTC.

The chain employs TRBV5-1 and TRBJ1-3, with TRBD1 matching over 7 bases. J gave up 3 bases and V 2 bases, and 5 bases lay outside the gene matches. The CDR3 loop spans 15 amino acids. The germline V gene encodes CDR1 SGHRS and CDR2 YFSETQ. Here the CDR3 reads CASSFQGGNGNTIYF. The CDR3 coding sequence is TGCGCCAGCAGCTTTCAGGGGGGAAATGGAAACACCATATATTTT.

The CDR3 region has the DNA TGTGCCAGCAGCCCTAGCCTTCGTTTGGATACGCAGTATTTT. Amino acids: CASSPSLRLDTQYF. The chain uses TRBV9 and TRBJ2-3, with a possible D match to TRBD2 (5 bases). Germline CDR1 reads SGDLS; CDR2 reads YYNGEE. The CDR3 runs to 14 residues. Trimming cost V 4 bases and J 6 bases, with 15 bases left between them. Drawing the rest from reference TRBV9 and TRBJ2-3, the complete variable domain is DSGVTQTPKHLITATGQRVTLRCSPRSGDLSVYWYQQSLDQGLQFLIQYYNGEERAKGNILERFSAQQFPDLHSELNLSSLELGDSALYFCASSPSLRLDTQYFGPGTRLTVL.

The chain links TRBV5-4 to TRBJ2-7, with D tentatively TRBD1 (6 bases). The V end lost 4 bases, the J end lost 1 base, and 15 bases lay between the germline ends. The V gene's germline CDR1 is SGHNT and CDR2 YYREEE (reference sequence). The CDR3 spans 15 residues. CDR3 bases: TGTGCCAGCAGCCCGGCTACAGGGCAGTCCTACGAGCAGTACTTC. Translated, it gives CASSPATGQSYEQYF.

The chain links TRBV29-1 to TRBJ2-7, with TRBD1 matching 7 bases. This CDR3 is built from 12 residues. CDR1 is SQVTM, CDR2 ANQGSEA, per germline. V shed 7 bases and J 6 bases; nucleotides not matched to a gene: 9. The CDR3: CSARTGPFEQYF. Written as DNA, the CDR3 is TGCAGCGCCCGGACAGGCCCCTTCGAGCAGTACTTC.

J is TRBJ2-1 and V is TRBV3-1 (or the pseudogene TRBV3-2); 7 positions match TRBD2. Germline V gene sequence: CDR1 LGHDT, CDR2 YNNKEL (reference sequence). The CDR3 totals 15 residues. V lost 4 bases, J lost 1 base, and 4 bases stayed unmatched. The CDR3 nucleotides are TGTGCCAGCAGCCCGGCTAGCGGTTCCTACAATGAGCAGTTCTTC. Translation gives CASSPASGSYNEQFF.

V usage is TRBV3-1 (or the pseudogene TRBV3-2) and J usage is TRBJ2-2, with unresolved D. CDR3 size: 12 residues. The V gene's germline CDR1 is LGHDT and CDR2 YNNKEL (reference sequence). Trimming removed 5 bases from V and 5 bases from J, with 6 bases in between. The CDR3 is CASSWATGELFF. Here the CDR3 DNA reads TGTGCCAGCAGCTGGGCGACCGGGGAGCTGTTTTTT.

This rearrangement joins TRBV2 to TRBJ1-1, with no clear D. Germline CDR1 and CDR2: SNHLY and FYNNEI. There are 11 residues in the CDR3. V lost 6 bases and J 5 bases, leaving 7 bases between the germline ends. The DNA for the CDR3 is TGTGCCAGCAGCGAGAGAACTGAAGCTTTCTTT. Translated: CASSERTEAFF. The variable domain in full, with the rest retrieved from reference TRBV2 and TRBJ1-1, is EPEVTQTPSHQVTQMGQEVILRCVPISNHLYFYWYRQILGQKVEFLVSFYNNEISEKSEIFDDQFSVERPDGSNFTLKIRSTKLEDSAMYFCASSERTEAFFGQGTRLTVV.

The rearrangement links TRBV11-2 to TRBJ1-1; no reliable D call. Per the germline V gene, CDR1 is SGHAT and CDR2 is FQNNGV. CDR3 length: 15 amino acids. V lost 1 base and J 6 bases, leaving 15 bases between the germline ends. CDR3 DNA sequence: TGTGCCAGCAGCTTAGCTCGGGGTTTGAGGGCTGAAGCTTTCTTT. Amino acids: CASSLARGLRAEAFF.

CDR3 residues: CASSPLQGGITEAFF. CDR3 DNA sequence: TGTGCCAGCAGCCCCCTACAGGGCGGCATCACTGAAGCTTTCTTT. The genes are TRBV7-6 and TRBJ1-1, with D perhaps TRBD1 (6 bases). Between the trimmed V and J ends, which lost 5 bases and 4 bases, there was a span of 17 bases. The CDR3 consists of 15 residues. CDR1 and CDR2 (germline): SGHVS, FNYEAQ.

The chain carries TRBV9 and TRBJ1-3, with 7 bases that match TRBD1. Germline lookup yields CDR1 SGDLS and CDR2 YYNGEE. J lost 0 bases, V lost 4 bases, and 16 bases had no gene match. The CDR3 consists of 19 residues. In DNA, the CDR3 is TGTGCCAGCAGCCCGAGAGAGGGGGCCACAAAGGGCTCTGGAAACACCATATATTTT. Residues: CASSPREGATKGSGNTIYF.

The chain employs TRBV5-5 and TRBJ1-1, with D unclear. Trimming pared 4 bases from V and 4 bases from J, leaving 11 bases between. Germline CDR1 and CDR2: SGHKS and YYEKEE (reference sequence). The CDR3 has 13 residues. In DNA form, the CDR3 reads TGTGCCAGCAGCAGCCGGGATTTCACTGAAGCTTTCTTT. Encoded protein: CASSSRDFTEAFF.